The 13 T cell receptor beta chains presented below share a single source sample, sequenced in a study of cytomegalovirus exposure and HLA in healthy donors. Sequenced by immunoSEQ multiplex PCR; TCRdb stores in-frame clones only, minus some. Counted here are 250,000 to 350,000 clones, approximately 88% occurring once; the ten biggest clones make up about 0.86%. The sequenced sample was PBMCs. These receptors were collected from a woman aged 18-35 years in good health and CMV-seronegative.

This chain connects TRBV9 to TRBJ2-4; 7 bases align to TRBD1. The CDR3 has 14 amino acids. J lost 6 bases, V lost 3 bases, and 6 bases had no gene match. The germline CDR1 and CDR2 sequences are SGDLS and YYNGEE. The CDR3 DNA is TGTGCCAGCAGCGCCAGACAGGGACCAAACATTCAGTACTTC. It specifies CASSARQGPNIQYF.

The chain carries TRBV28 and TRBJ1-1; 8 bases map to TRBD1. Germline trimming cut 8 bases from V and 1 base from J; bases unmatched to any gene: 9. The CDR3 totals 15 residues. Germline CDR1 is MDHEN and CDR2 is SYDVKM. The CDR3 nucleotides are TGTGCCAGCGCCTCATACAGGGGGAAGAACACTGAAGCTTTCTTT. Translated: CASASYRGKNTEAFF.

The CDR3 DNA sequence: TGTGCCTGGAACAACGGGGGGGGCTATGGCTACACCTTC. Translated, it gives CAWNNGGGYGYTF. This chain links TRBV30 with TRBJ1-2; D is possibly TRBD1 (5 bases). The CDR3 runs 13 residues. V gave up 4 bases and J gave up 4 bases, with 13 bases separating them. Germline V gene data show CDR1 as GTSNPN and CDR2 as SVGIG (reference sequence).

The rearrangement joins TRBV28 to TRBJ2-7, with 7 bases aligning to TRBD1. The junction had 4 bases not matched to a gene; V was cut back by 6 bases and J by 2 bases. CDR1 is MDHEN, CDR2 SYDVKM, per germline. The CDR3 extends over 13 amino acids. Written as DNA, the CDR3 is TGTGCCAGCAGGGGTGACAGGGCCTACGAGCAGTACTTC. Protein sequence: CASRGDRAYEQYF.

V gene TRBV5-4 combines with J gene TRBJ2-1; D call uncertain. This CDR3 comprises 15 residues. Germline V lookup: CDR1 SGHNT, CDR2 YYREEE (reference sequence). V lost 4 bases, J lost 4 bases, and 15 bases lay in between. The CDR3 reads CASSSPGRSYNEQFF. The CDR3 nucleotides read TGTGCCAGCAGCAGCCCGGGTCGGAGTTACAATGAGCAGTTCTTC.

The V call is TRBV2, the J call TRBJ2-1, with D possibly TRBD1 on 6 matching bases. Trimming took off 0 bases at V and 8 bases at J, with 17 bases between the two ends. CDR1 SNHLY and CDR2 FYNNEI come from the germline V gene. The CDR3 runs 16 residues. The CDR3 sequence: CASSEALRGQRDEQFF. The CDR3 bases are TGTGCCAGCAGTGAAGCGCTCAGGGGCCAACGCGATGAGCAGTTCTTC.

The CDR3 loop is CASSPPVRDHYGYTF. CDR3 DNA: TGTGCCAGCAGCCCCCCGGTCCGGGATCACTATGGCTACACCTTC. The chain is built from TRBV5-4 and TRBJ1-2; no reliable D call. The CDR3 runs 15 residues. The germline V gene has CDR1 SGHNT and CDR2 YYREEE (reference sequence). V was trimmed by 4 bases and J by 3 bases, leaving 16 bases between them.

The V and J genes are TRBV5-1 and TRBJ2-2; 13 bases are shared with TRBD2. The CDR3 is made up of 19 amino acids. Trimming cost V 0 bases and J 3 bases; bases outside gene matches: 8. Looked up from germline, CDR1 is SGHRS and CDR2 is YFSETQ. The CDR3 sequence is CASSLAWTSGSRYTGELFF. The CDR3 DNA reads as TGCGCCAGCAGCTTGGCCTGGACTAGCGGGAGTCGGTACACCGGGGAGCTGTTTTTT.

This rearrangement joins TRBV27 to TRBJ1-2; D is ambiguous. The CDR3 loop spans 14 amino acids. Germline V gene lookup returns CDR1 MNHEY and CDR2 SMNVEV (reference sequence). Trimming shortened V by 3 bases and J by 2 bases, and 10 bases separated the two germline ends. This CDR3 is CASSFVLQNYGYTF. The CDR3 coding sequence is TGTGCCAGCAGTTTTGTTTTGCAGAACTATGGCTACACCTTC.

This clone occurred once. J is TRBJ2-3 and V is TRBV30; 10 nucleotides agree with TRBD2. Germline CDR1 reads GTSNPN; CDR2 reads SVGIG (reference sequence). V lost 7 bases, J lost 3 bases, and 10 bases stayed unmatched. The CDR3 extends over 15 amino acids. CDR3 DNA: TGTGCCTTCTACACCCTAGCGGGAGAAACAGATACGCAGTATTTT. It specifies CAFYTLAGETDTQYF.

This rearrangement joins TRBV5-1 to TRBJ1-4; D is uncertain. The V gene lost 3 bases and the J gene lost 1 base, with 7 bases spanning the gap. The CDR3 runs to 14 residues. CDR1 SGHRS and CDR2 YFSETQ come from the germline V gene. The chain's CDR3 is CASSSGGTNEKLFF. Written as DNA, the CDR3 is TGCGCCAGCAGCTCCGGAGGAACTAATGAAAAACTGTTTTTT.

V usage is TRBV5-6 and J usage is TRBJ1-5; possible D gene TRBD1, 5 bases. Germline CDR1 is SGHDT and CDR2 is YYEEEE. The CDR3 sequence is 15 residues long. Trimming shortened V by 4 bases and J by 5 bases, and 16 bases separated the two germline ends. In DNA form, the CDR3 reads TGTGCCAGCAGCCCGGGACTGGATGGGGATCAGCCCCAGCATTTT. Amino acid sequence: CASSPGLDGDQPQHF.

The chain joins TRBV9 to TRBJ1-2; D gene uncertain. CDR3 length equals 14 residues. With 0 bases removed from V and 5 bases from J, the gap between germline ends came to 11 bases. The germline V gene has CDR1 SGDLS and CDR2 YYNGEE. The DNA of the CDR3 is TGTGCCAGCAGCGTAGTGGCAGGTCGGTATGGCTACACCTTC. It specifies CASSVVAGRYGYTF.